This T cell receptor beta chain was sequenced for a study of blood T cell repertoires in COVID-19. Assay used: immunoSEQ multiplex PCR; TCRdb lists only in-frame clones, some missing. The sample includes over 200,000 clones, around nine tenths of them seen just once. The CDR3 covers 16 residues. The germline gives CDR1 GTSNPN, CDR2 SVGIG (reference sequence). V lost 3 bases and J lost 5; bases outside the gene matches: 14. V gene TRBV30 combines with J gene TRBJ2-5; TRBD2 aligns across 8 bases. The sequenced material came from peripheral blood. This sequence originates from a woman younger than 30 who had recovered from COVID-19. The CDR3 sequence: CAWRVGLGNLGETQYF. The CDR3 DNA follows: TGTGCCTGGAGGGTGGGACTAGGAAACCTCGGGGAGACCCAGTACTTC.